Listed here are 19 T cell receptor beta chains from one sample, sequenced in a study of cytomegalovirus exposure and HLA in healthy donors. The PCR used 60 Vbeta and 13 Jbeta primers. Profiled with immunoSEQ multiplex PCR; TCRdb holds only in-frame clones, not every one. Here the sample table reports approximately 110,000 clones. The sample consisted of PBMCs. All receptors derive from a man aged 40-55 years in good health and CMV-seronegative.

V is TRBV5-8 and J is TRBJ1-2; D is possibly TRBD1 (5 bases). Germline V lookup: CDR1 SGHTS, CDR2 YDEGEE. V was shortened by 2 bases and J by 0 bases, with 11 bases between the two germline ends. The CDR3 spans 15 residues. For the CDR3, the DNA is TGTGCCAGCAGCTTCGCGGCCAGGGCTAACTATGGCTACACCTTC. Amino acid sequence: CASSFAARANYGYTF. The full variable domain, completed using reference TRBV5-8 and TRBJ1-2, is EAGVTQSPTHLIKTRGQQATLRCSPISGHTSVYWYQQALGLGLQFLLWYDEGEERNRGNFPPRFSGRQFPNYSSELNVNALELEDSALYLCASSFAARANYGYTFGSGTRLTVV.

This chain connects TRBV15 to TRBJ2-7; 10 positions agree with TRBD1. Gene TRBJ2-5 matches the end of the DNA better, so the J call may be wrong. The CDR3 is 15 amino acids. Germline-derived CDR1 and CDR2 are LNHNV and YYDKDF (reference sequence). The CDR3 spells CATSRDLGTGATQYF. CDR3 in DNA: TGTGCCACCAGCAGAGATCTGGGGACAGGGGCGACCCAGTACTTC.

This sequence joins TRBV7-9 and TRBJ2-2, with 7 bases lining up with TRBD2. The junction had 11 bases not matched to a gene; V was cut back by 6 bases and J by 7 bases. The CDR3 totals 15 residues. Germline V lookup: CDR1 SEHNR, CDR2 FQNEAQ (reference sequence). The CDR3: CASRRRAGSDGELFF. The CDR3 DNA reads as TGTGCCAGCAGACGTCGAGCGGGATCGGACGGGGAGCTGTTTTTT.

The J gene is TRBJ1-1, the V gene TRBV6-5; 12 positions agree with TRBD1. The length of the CDR3 is 15 residues. The germline CDR1 and CDR2 sequences are MNHEY and SVGAGI. The V and J ends lost 0 bases and 11 bases, in that order; junction bases with no gene match: 7. The CDR3 is CASSYSGTGGYAAFF. For the CDR3, the DNA is TGTGCCAGCAGTTACTCGGGGACAGGGGGCTACGCGGCTTTCTTT.

The chain has TRBV2 and TRBJ2-5; 9 positions agree with TRBD2. CDR3 length equals 13 residues. Germline CDR1 is SNHLY and CDR2 is FYNNEI. The J segment lost 11 bases and the V segment lost 7 bases, leaving 11 bases of the junction unmatched. The chain's CDR3 is CASKRREGLEQYF. The CDR3 DNA follows: TGTGCCAGCAAGAGGCGGGAGGGCCTGGAGCAGTACTTC.

The rearrangement joins TRBV7-9 to TRBJ1-2, with D unresolved. CDR1 and CDR2 from the germline V gene are SEHNR and FQNEAQ (reference sequence). The CDR3 is made up of 13 amino acids. Between the trimmed V and J ends, which lost 4 bases and 3 bases, there was a span of 9 bases. CDR3 coding DNA: TGTGCCAGCAGCTACGGGGAGGACTATGGCTACACCTTC. Translated, it gives CASSYGEDYGYTF.

The chain is built from TRBV30 and TRBJ2-5, with D possibly being TRBD2 (6 bases). This CDR3 spans 13 amino acids. Germline V lookup: CDR1 GTSNPN, CDR2 SVGIG (reference sequence). The ends were cut back, 3 bases at V and 5 bases at J, with 13 bases in the middle. The CDR3 spells CAWRISGVETQYF. CDR3 in DNA: TGTGCCTGGAGGATCTCGGGGGTTGAGACCCAGTACTTC.

V usage is TRBV29-1 and J usage is TRBJ2-5; possible D gene TRBD1, 5 bases. The DNA end is a closer match to TRBJ2-7, so the J assignment may be wrong. The CDR3 consists of 14 residues. Germline-derived CDR1 and CDR2 are SQVTM and ANQGSEA. The CDR3 is CSVVGALTGYEQYF. DNA of the CDR3: TGCAGCGTTGTTGGGGCCCTAACGGGCTACGAGCAGTACTTC.

The chain combines TRBV30 with TRBJ1-1, with D tentatively TRBD1 (5 bases). Germline V gene sequence: CDR1 GTSNPN, CDR2 SVGIG (reference sequence). The CDR3 has 13 amino acids. V lost 4 bases, J lost 0 bases, and 9 bases lay in between. CDR3 nucleotides: TGTGCCTGGACAGGGTCCATGAACACTGAAGCTTTCTTT. Residues: CAWTGSMNTEAFF.

This chain uses TRBV7-8 with TRBJ1-5, with 7 bases aligning to TRBD1. The germline gives CDR1 SGHVS, CDR2 FQNEAQ. The CDR3 length is 15 residues. After removal of 0 bases from V and 5 bases from J, the junction contained 4 bases not matched to a gene. CDR3 amino acids: CASSLAATGYQPQHF. CDR3 coding DNA: TGTGCCAGCAGCTTAGCGGCGACAGGGTATCAGCCCCAGCATTTT.

This chain joins TRBV7-9 and TRBJ1-4; D might be TRBD1 (5 bases). Deletions cut 6 bases from V and 7 bases from J, with 18 bases between. This CDR3 has 15 amino acids. Germline V gene lookup returns CDR1 SEHNR and CDR2 FQNEAQ (reference sequence). This CDR3 reads CASSYEGTAGEKLFF. For the CDR3, the DNA is TGTGCCAGCAGTTACGAAGGGACTGCTGGTGAAAAACTGTTTTTT.

The rearrangement links TRBV5-5 to TRBJ1-4; D perhaps matches TRBD1 (6 bases). The CDR3 covers 14 residues. Deletions cut 2 bases from V and 8 bases from J, with 13 bases between. Germline CDR1 is SGHKS and CDR2 is YYEKEE (reference sequence). CDR3 protein: CASSFGTGGEKLFF. CDR3 DNA: TGTGCCAGCAGCTTTGGTACGGGGGGCGAAAAACTGTTTTTT.

About this clone itself: Relative to the germline gene, one junction end is altered; a read error may explain this. The V call is TRBV5-6, the J call TRBJ2-5; 7 bases are a match to TRBD1. The CDR3 runs 14 residues. From germline, CDR1 is SGHDT and CDR2 YYEEEE. The CDR3 here is CASSFDRDHETQYF. As DNA, the CDR3 is TGTGCCAGCAGCTTTGACAGGGACCATGAGACCCAGTACTTC.

Turning to this clone: Distinct nucleotide sequences in the sample also encode this CDR3. CDR3 protein: CASSLGQGAYEQYF. The CDR3 nucleotides are TGCGCCAGCAGCCTGGGACAGGGGGCCTACGAGCAGTACTTC. V and J are TRBV4-1 and TRBJ2-7; TRBD1 matches at 11 bases. The J segment lost 2 bases and the V segment lost 4 bases, leaving 1 base of the junction unmatched. The germline V gene has CDR1 MGHRA and CDR2 YSYEKL. The CDR3 runs to 14 residues.

The chain couples TRBV11-3 to TRBJ2-5; 9 positions agree with TRBD2. CDR3 length: 15 residues. J was trimmed by 5 bases and V by 3 bases; bases with no gene match: 7. Germline assignment: CDR1 SGHNT and CDR2 YENEEA. CDR3 nucleotide sequence: TGTGCCAGCAGCTTTGGGGGAGCGGGAGGCGAGACCCAGTACTTC. It codes for CASSFGGAGGETQYF.

This sequence joins TRBV10-3 and TRBJ1-1; no clear D. Trimming removed 6 bases at V and 0 bases at J, with 20 bases between. Germline V gives CDR1 ENHRY, CDR2 SYGVKD. CDR3 length: 17 residues. The DNA for the CDR3 is TGTGCCATCAGGGACTCAGCGCGGAAGGTTCTGAACACTGAAGCTTTCTTT. It encodes CAIRDSARKVLNTEAFF.

V and J are TRBV5-1 and TRBJ2-7; TRBD2 matches 8 bases. Germline CDR1 and CDR2: SGHRS and YFSETQ. Trimming took 4 bases from V and 5 from J; bases not matched to a gene: 14. The CDR3 is 16 residues long. CDR3 loop: CASSVGLFGGADEQYF. The CDR3, as DNA: TGCGCCAGCAGCGTGGGGTTATTCGGGGGGGCCGACGAGCAGTACTTC.

This chain joins TRBV6-5 and TRBJ1-3; D call uncertain. The CDR3 sequence is 13 residues long. V was pared by 5 bases and J by 3 bases, with 8 bases between. In germline, CDR1 is MNHEY, CDR2 SVGAGI. Here the CDR3 reads CASSPPFGNTIYF. As DNA, the CDR3 is TGTGCCAGCAGTCCCCCCTTTGGAAACACCATATATTTT.

The J gene is TRBJ2-3, the V gene TRBV28, with 7 bases lining up with TRBD1. Trimming removed 5 bases from V and 1 base from J; junction bases left unmatched: 9. Looked up from germline, CDR1 is MDHEN and CDR2 is SYDVKM. The CDR3 is made up of 16 amino acids. The CDR3 region is CASSPSTGKRTDTQYF. For the CDR3, the DNA is TGTGCCAGCAGTCCGTCGACAGGGAAGCGCACAGATACGCAGTATTTT.